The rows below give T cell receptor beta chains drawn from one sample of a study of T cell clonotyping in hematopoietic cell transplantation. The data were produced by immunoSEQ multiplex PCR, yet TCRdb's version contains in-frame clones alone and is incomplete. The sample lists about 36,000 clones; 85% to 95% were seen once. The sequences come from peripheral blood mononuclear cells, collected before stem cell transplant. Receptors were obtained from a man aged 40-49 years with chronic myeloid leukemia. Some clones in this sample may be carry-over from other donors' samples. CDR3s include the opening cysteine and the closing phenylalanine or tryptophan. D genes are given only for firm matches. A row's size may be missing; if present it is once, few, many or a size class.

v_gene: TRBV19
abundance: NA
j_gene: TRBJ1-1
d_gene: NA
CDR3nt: TGTGCCAGTAGTATGGGGAGGTGGAGGGCAGAGGAGTCTGAAGCTTTCTTT
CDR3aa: CASSMGRWRAEESEAFF

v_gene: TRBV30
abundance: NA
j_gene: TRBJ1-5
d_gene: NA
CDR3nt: TGTGCCTGGAGTGGAGAAGACCAGCCCCAGCATTTT
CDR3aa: CAWSGEDQPQHF

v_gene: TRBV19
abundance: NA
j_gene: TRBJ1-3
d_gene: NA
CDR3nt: TGTGCCAGTAGTCTTGCAACTGGAAACACCATATATTTT
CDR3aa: CASSLATGNTIYF

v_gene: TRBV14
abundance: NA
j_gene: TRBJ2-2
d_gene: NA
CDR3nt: TGTGCCAGCAGCCTGCGGGCCACCGGGGAGCTGTTTTTT
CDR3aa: CASSLRATGELFF

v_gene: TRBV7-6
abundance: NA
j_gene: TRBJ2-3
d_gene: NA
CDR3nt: TGTGCCAGCAGCTTTACACAGTCCAACACAGATACGCAGTATTTT
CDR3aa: CASSFTQSNTDTQYF

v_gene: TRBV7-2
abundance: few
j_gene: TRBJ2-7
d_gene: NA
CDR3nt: TGTGCCAGCAGCCCCTCGGGAATATCCTACGAGCAGTACTTC
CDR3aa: CASSPSGISYEQYF

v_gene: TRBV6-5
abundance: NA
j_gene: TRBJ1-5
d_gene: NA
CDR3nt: TGTGCCAGCAGTTACGGTCTTAATCAGCCCCAGCATTTT
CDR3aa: CASSYGLNQPQHF

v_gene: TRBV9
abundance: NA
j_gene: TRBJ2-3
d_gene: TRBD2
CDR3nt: TGTGCCAGCAGCGTCACTAGCGGGGGGGCCCCAGATACGCAGTATTTT
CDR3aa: CASSVTSGGAPDTQYF

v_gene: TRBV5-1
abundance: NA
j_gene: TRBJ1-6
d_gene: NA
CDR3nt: TGCGCCAGCAGCTTGGACAGGAATAATTCACCCCTCCACTTT
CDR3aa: CASSLDRNNSPLHF

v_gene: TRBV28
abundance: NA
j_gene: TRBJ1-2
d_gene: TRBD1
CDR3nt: TGTGCCAGCAGTTTATTCGGGACCAAGGGGGCGGGCTATGGCTACACCTTC
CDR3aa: CASSLFGTKGAGYGYTF

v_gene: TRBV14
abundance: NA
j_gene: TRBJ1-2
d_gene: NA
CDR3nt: TGTGCCAGCAGCCAAGTAGCTCAGAACTATGGCTACACCTTC
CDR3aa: CASSQVAQNYGYTF

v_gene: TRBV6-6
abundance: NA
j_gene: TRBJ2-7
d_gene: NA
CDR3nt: TGTGCCAGGGGGCCAGAGGAATCCTACGAGCAGTACTTC
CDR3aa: CARGPEESYEQYF

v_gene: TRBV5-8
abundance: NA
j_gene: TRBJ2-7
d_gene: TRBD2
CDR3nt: TGTGCCAGCAGCTCTCCCTATGGGGGGGTATTCACCTACGAGCAGTACTTC
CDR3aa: CASSSPYGGVFTYEQYF

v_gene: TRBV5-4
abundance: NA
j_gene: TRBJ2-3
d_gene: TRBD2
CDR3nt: TGTGCCAGCAGAGACAGGCGGGGGGGAGACACAGATACGCAGTATTTT
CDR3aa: CASRDRRGGDTDTQYF

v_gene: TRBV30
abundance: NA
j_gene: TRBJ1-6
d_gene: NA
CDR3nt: TGTGCCTGGAGTGTCGTCCGAGATAATTCACCCCTCCACTTT
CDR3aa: CAWSVVRDNSPLHF

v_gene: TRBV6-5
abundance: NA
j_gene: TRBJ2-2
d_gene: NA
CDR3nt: NA
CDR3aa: CASSYLRAGELFF

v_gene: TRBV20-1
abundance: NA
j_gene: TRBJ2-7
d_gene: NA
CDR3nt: TGCAGTGCTAGGCGTGGCTACGAGCAGTACTTC
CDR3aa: CSARRGYEQYF

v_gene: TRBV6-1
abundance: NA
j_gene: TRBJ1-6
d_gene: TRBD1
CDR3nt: TGTGCCAGCAGTGGGGGAAGACAGGGGGTTGTGGATTCACCCCTCCACTTT
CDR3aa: CASSGGRQGVVDSPLHF

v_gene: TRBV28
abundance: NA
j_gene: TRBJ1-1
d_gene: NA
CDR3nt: TGTGCCAGCAGTTCCGGACAGAACACTGAAGCTTTCTTT
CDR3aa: CASSSGQNTEAFF

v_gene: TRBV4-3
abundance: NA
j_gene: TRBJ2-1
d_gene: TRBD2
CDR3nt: TGCGCCAGCAGCCTGCGGGGTAGCGGGTCCCATGAGCAGTTCTTC
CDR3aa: CASSLRGSGSHEQFF

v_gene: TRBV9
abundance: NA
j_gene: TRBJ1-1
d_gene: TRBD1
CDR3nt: TGTGCCAGCAGCGTAGTTGGGACAGGGGGCGACACTGAAGCTTTCTTT
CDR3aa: CASSVVGTGGDTEAFF

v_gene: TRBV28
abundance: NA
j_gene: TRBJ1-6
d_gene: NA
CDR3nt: TGTGCCAGCAGTTTATTTTACGGTACAGGGAGGAATTCACCCCTCCACTTT
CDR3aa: CASSLFYGTGRNSPLHF

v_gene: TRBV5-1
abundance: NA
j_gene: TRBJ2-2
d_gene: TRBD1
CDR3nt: TGCGCCAGCAGCTTGTACAGGGGGGACACCGGGGAGCTGTTTTTT
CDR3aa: CASSLYRGDTGELFF

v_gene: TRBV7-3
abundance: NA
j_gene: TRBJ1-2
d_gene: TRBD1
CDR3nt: TGTGCCAGCAGCGCACAGGGACAGCAGGGCTACACCTTC
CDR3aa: CASSAQGQQGYTF

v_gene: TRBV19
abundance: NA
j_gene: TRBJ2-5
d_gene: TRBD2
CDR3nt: TGTGCCAGTAGACGACTAGCGGGGGCGGGGACGGAGACCCAGTACTTC
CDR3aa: CASRRLAGAGTETQYF

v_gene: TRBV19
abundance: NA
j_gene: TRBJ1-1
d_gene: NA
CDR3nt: TGTGCCAGTAGTATAAGTGCGAACACTGAAGCTTTCTTT
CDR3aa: CASSISANTEAFF

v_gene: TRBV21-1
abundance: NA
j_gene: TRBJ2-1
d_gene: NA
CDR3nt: TGTGCCAGCAGCTTACGGGAGGGAAGGAGGGGTGAGCAGTTCTTC
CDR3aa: CASSLREGRRGEQFF

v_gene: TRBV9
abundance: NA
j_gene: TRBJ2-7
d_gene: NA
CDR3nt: TGTGCCAGCAGCGTCCCCACACTACAGCTCTACGAGCAGTACTTC
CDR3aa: CASSVPTLQLYEQYF

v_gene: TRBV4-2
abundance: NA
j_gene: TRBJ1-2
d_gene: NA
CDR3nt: TGTGCCAGCAGCCAAGACAGACAGAGTGGTGGCTACACCTTC
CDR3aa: CASSQDRQSGGYTF

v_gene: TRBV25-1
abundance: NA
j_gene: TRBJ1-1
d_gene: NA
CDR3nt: TGTGCCAGCAGTGACCTAGGGGGGGCTGAAGCTTTCTTT
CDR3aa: CASSDLGGAEAFF

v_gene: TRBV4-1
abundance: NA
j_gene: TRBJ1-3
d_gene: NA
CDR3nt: TGCGCCAGCAGCCGGGATTTCTCTGGAAACACCATATATTTT
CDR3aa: CASSRDFSGNTIYF

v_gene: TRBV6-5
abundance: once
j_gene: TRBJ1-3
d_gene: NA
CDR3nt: TGTGCCAGCAGATCGACCCTATCTGGAAACACCATATATTTT
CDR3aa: CASRSTLSGNTIYF

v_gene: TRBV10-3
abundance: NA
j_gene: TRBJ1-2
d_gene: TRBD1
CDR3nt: TGTGCCATCAGTGAGGGGACAGGGGGGAACTATGGCTACACCTTC
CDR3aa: CAISEGTGGNYGYTF

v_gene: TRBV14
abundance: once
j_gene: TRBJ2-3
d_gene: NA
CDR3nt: TGTGCCAGCAGCCAGGCTAGACGGGCCGCCACAGATACGCAGTATTTT
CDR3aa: CASSQARRAATDTQYF

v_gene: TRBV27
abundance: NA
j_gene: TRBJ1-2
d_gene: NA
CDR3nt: TGTGCCAGCAGAGGAGGGGGGGACTATGGCTACACCTTC
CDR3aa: CASRGGGDYGYTF

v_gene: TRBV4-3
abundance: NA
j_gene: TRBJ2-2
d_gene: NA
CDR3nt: TGCGCCAGCAGCCAAAATTGGGGACATACGAACACCGGGGAGCTGTTTTTT
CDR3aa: CASSQNWGHTNTGELFF

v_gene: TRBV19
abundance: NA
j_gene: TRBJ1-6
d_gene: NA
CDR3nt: TGTGCCAGTAGTATTGAGGGCCCCACTTCACCCCTCCACTTT
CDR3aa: CASSIEGPTSPLHF

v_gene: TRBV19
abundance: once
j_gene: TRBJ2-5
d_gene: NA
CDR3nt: TGTGCCAGTAGTGGAGGGACAGCGGGGACCCAGTACTTC
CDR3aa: CASSGGTAGTQYF

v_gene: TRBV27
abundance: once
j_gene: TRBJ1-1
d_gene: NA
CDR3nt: TGTGCCAGCAGTTTCGCGGGGGAGAGCACTGAAGCTTTCTTT
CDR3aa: CASSFAGESTEAFF

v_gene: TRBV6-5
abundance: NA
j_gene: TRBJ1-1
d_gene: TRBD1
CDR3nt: TGTGCCAGCAGTAGGGGGCCGAACACTGAAGCTTTCTTT
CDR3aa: CASSRGPNTEAFF

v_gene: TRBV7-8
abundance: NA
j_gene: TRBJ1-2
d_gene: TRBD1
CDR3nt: TGTGCCAGCAGCCTCGGAACAGGGGGCAGTGGCTACACCTTC
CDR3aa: CASSLGTGGSGYTF

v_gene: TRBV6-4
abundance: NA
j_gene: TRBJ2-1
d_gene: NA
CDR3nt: TGTGCCAGCAGCGGACAGGGAGGGATGGATGAGCAGTTCTTC
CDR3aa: CASSGQGGMDEQFF

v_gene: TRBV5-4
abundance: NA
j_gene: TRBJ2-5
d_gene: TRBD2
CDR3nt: TGTGCCAGCAGCCCACCTGGACTAGCTGGGACCCAGTACTTC
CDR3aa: CASSPPGLAGTQYF

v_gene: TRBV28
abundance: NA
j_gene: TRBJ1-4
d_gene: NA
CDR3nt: TGTGCCAGCAGTCTTGGTGGAACTAATGAAAAACTGTTTTTT
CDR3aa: CASSLGGTNEKLFF

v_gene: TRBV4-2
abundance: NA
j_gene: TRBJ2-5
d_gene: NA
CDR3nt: TGTGCCAGCAGCCAAGTTCCCTCGGGGGAACAAGAGACCCAGTACTTC
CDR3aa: CASSQVPSGEQETQYF

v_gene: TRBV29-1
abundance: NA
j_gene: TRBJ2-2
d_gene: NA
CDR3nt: TGCAGCGTTCAATGGGGTTTGAACACCGGGGAGCTGTTTTTT
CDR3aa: CSVQWGLNTGELFF

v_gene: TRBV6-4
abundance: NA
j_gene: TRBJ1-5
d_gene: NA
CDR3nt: TGTGCCAGCAGTCCCGACGGTAGCAATCAGCCCCAGCATTTT
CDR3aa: CASSPDGSNQPQHF

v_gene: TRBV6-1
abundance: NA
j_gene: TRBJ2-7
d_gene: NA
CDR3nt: TGTGCCAGCAGTGAGAGGGGGAGACAGTTCTCCTACGAGCAGTACTTC
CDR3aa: CASSERGRQFSYEQYF

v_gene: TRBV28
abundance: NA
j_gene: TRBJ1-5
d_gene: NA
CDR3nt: TGTGCCAGCAGTTACCTCTCCGCTGGGTTGGGCAATCAGCCCCAGCATTTT
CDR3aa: CASSYLSAGLGNQPQHF